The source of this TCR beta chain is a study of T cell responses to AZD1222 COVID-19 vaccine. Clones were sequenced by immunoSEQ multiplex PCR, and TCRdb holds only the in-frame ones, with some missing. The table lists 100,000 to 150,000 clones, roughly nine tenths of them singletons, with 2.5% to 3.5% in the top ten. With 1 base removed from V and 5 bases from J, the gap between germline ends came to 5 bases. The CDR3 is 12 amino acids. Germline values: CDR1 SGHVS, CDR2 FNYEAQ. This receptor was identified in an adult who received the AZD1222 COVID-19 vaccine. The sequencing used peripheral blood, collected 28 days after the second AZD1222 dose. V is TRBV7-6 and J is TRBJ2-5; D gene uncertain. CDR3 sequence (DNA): TGTGCCAGCAGCTTAGACGGTGAGACCCAGTACTTC. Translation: CASSLDGETQYF. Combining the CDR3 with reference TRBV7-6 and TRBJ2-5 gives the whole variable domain GAGVSQSPRYKVTKRGQDVALRCDPISGHVSLYWYRQALGQGPEFLTYFNYEAQQDKSGLPNDRFSAERPEGSISTLTIQRTEQRDSAMYRCASSLDGETQYFGPGTRLLVL.